Sequencing of this T cell receptor beta chain was carried out in a study of cytomegalovirus exposure and HLA in healthy donors. Though probably carrying unrecorded immune exposures, donors were nominally healthy at sampling. J was trimmed by 2 bases and V by 2 bases; bases with no gene match: 6. The CDR3 consists of 16 residues. In germline, CDR1 is SGHVS, CDR2 FQNEAQ. Of note for this clone: Its antigen is as yet unknown.

Primers: 60 Vbeta forward and 13 Jbeta reverse. Data came from immunoSEQ multiplex PCR; TCRdb stores just in-frame clones and leaves some out. The sample holds around 180,000 clones, roughly 85% seen once. General observations from the study: A later analysis reportedly found that, within productive TCRs, an Asian-associated ancestry cluster had fewer N-insertions than the mean observed across the roughly 700 donors. Earlier findings revealed that most TCR beta V segments proved productive either about 90% or about 30% of the time. HLA allele associations emerged for about 16,000 TCR beta sequences in a later analysis, at 0.05 false discovery rate.

This clonotype was obtained from a middle-aged woman in good health and CMV-seronegative. The sequencing input was PBMCs. This sequence joins TRBV7-8 and TRBJ2-7; 10 nucleotides line up with TRBD2. The CDR3 spells CASSLRASGGTYEQYF. The CDR3 nucleotides read TGTGCCAGCAGCTTACGCGCTAGCGGGGGAACCTACGAGCAGTACTTC.